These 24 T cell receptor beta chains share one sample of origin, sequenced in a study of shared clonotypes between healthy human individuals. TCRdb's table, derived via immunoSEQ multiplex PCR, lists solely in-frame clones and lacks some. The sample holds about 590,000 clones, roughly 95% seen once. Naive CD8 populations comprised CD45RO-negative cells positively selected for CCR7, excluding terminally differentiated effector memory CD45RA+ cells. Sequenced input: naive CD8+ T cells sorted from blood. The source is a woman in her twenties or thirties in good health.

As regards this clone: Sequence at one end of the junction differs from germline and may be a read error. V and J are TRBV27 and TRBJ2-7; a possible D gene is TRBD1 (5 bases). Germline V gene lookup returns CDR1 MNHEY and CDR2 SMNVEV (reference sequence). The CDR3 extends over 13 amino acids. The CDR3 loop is CTSTPIPGNEQYF. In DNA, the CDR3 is TGTACCAGCACCCCCATCCCAGGGAATGAGCAGTACTTC.

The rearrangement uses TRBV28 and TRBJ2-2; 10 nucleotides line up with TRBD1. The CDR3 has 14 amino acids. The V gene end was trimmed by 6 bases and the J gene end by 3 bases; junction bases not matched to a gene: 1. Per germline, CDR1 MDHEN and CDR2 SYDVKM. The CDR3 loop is CASRGTGDTGELFF. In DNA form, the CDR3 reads TGTGCCAGCAGGGGGACAGGGGACACCGGGGAGCTGTTTTTT.

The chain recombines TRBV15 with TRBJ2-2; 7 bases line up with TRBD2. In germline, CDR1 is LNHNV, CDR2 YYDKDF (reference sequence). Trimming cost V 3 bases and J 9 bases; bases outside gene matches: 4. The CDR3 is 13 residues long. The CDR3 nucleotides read TGTGCCACCAGCAGGGGGGAGGGCCGGGAGCTGTTTTTT. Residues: CATSRGEGRELFF.

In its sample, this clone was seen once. CDR3 protein: CASSGGLAGVYEQYF. Here the CDR3 DNA reads TGTGCCAGCAGTGGGGGACTAGCGGGAGTATACGAGCAGTACTTC. This sequence joins TRBV27 and TRBJ2-7, with TRBD2 identical over 14 bases. The CDR3 consists of 15 residues. The ends lost 5 bases at V and 4 bases at J; junction bases unmatched: 4. From germline, CDR1 is MNHEY and CDR2 SMNVEV (reference sequence).

The CDR3 is CASSQPEQYSYEQYF. In DNA form, the CDR3 reads TGTGCCAGCAGCCAACCTGAACAGTACTCCTACGAGCAGTACTTC. The rearrangement joins TRBV4-2 to TRBJ2-7; D is unresolved. This CDR3 has 15 residues. The germline V gene has CDR1 LGHNA and CDR2 YNFKEQ. Trimming pared 2 bases from V and 0 bases from J, leaving 11 bases between.

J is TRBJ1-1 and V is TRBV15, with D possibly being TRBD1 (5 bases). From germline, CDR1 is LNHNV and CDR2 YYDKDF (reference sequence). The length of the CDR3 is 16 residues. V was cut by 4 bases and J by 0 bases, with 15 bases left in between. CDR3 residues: CATSTDRGIMNTEAFF. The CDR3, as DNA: TGTGCCACCAGCACCGACAGAGGTATCATGAACACTGAAGCTTTCTTT.

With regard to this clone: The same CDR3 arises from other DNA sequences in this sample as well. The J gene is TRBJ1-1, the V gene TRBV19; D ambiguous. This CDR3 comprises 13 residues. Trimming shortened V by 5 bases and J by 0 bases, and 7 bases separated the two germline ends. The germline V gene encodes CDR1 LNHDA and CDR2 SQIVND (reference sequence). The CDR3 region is CASSPRMNTEAFF. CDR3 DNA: TGTGCCAGTAGTCCTCGGATGAACACTGAAGCTTTCTTT.

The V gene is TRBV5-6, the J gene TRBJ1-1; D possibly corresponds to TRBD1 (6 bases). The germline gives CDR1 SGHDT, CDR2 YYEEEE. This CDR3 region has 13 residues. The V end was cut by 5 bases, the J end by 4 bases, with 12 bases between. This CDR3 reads CASSWSRGTEAFF. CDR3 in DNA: TGTGCCAGCAGTTGGTCCAGGGGCACTGAAGCTTTCTTT.

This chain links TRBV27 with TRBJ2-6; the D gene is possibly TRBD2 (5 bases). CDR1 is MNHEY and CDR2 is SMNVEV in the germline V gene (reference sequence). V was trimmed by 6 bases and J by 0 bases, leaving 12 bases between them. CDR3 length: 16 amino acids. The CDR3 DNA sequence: TGTGCCAGCAGGGTATTCGGGGACTCTGGGGCCAACGTCCTGACTTTC. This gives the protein CASRVFGDSGANVLTF.

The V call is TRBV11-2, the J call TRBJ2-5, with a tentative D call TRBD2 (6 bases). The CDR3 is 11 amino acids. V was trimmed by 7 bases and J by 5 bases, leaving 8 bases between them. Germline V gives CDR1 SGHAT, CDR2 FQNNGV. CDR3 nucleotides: TGTGCCAGCAAAGGGACTGAGACCCAGTACTTC. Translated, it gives CASKGTETQYF.

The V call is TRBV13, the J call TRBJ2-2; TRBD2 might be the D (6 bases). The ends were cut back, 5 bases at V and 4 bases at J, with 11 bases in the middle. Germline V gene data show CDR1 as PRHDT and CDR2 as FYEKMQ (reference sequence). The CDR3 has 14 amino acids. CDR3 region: CASSPRGATGELFF. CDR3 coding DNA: TGTGCCAGCAGCCCCCGCGGGGCCACCGGGGAGCTGTTTTTT.

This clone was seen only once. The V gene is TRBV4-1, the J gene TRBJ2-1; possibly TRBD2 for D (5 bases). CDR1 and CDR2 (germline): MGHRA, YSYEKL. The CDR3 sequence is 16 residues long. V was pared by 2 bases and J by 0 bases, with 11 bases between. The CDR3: CASSQPTTSSYNEQFF. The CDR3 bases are TGCGCCAGCAGCCAACCTACTACTAGCTCCTACAATGAGCAGTTCTTC.

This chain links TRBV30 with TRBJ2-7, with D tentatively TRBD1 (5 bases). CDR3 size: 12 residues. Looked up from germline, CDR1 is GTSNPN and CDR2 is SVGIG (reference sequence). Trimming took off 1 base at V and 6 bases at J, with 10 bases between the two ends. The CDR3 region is CAWSEGSIEQYF. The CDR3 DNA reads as TGTGCCTGGAGTGAGGGGTCAATCGAGCAGTACTTC. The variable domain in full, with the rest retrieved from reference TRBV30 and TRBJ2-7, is SQTIHQWPATLVQPVGSPLSLECTVEGTSNPNLYWYRQAAGRGLQLLFYSVGIGQISSEVPQNLSASRPQDRQFILSSKKLLLSDSGFYLCAWSEGSIEQYFGPGTRLTVT.

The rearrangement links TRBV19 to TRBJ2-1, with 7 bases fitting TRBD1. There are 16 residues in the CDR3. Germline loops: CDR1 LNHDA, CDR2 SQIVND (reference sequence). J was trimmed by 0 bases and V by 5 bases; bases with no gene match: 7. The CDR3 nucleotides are TGTGCCAGTAGTGTCACAGGGGCTAGCTCCTACAATGAGCAGTTCTTC. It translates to CASSVTGASSYNEQFF.

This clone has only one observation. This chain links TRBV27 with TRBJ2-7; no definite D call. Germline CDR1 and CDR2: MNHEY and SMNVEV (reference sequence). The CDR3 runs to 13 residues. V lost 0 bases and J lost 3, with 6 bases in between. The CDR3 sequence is CASSLSVGYEQYF. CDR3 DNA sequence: TGTGCCAGCAGTTTATCGGTGGGCTACGAGCAGTACTTC.

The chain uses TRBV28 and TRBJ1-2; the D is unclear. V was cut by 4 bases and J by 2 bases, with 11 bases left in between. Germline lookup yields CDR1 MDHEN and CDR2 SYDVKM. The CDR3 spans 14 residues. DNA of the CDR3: TGTGCCAGCAGTTACTACCAGCGAAACTATGGCTACACCTTC. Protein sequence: CASSYYQRNYGYTF.

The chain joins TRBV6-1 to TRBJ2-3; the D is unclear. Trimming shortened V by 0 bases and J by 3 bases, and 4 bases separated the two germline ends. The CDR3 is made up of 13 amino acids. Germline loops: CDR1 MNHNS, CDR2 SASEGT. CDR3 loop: CASSEATTDTQYF. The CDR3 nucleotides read TGTGCCAGCAGTGAAGCCACAACAGATACGCAGTATTTT.

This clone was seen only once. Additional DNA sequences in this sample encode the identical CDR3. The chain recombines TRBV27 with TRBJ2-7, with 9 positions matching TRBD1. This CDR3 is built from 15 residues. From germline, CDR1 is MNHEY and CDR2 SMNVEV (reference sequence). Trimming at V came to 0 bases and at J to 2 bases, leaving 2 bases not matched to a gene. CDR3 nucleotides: TGTGCCAGCAGTTTATCGTGGACAGGGGCCTACGAGCAGTACTTC. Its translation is CASSLSWTGAYEQYF.

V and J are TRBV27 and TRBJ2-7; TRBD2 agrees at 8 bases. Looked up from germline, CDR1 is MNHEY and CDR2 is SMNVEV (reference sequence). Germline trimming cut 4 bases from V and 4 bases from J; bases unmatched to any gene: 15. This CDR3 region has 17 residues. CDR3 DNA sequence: TGTGCCAGCAGTTCCCTCTCACGAACCGGGACTAGATACGAGCAGTACTTC. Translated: CASSSLSRTGTRYEQYF.

DNA of the CDR3: TGTGCCAGCAGTTCCGGGCCCTGGGAGCAGTACTTC. Translated: CASSSGPWEQYF. The chain is built from TRBV6-5 and TRBJ2-7; D is unresolved. Trimming stripped 4 bases from V and 7 bases from J, with 11 bases between. Per the germline V gene, CDR1 is MNHEY and CDR2 is SVGAGI. The CDR3 sequence is 12 residues long.

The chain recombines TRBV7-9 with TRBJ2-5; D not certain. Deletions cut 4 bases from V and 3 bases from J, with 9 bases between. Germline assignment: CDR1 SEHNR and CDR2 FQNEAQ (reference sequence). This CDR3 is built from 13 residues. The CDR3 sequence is CASSSTWEETQYF. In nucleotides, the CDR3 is TGTGCCAGCAGCTCGACATGGGAAGAGACCCAGTACTTC.

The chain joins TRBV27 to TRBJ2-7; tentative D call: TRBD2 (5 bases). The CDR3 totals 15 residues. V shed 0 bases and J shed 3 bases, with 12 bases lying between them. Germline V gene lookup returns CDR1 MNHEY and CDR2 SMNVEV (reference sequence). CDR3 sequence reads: CASSLSTPGDYEQYF. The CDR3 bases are TGTGCCAGCAGTTTATCGACCCCCGGGGACTACGAGCAGTACTTC.

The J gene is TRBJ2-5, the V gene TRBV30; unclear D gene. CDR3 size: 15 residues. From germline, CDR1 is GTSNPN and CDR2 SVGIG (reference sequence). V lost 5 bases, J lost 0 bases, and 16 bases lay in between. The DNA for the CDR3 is TGTGCCTGGGGCCATCTACTCGAGTACCAAGAGACCCAGTACTTC. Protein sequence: CAWGHLLEYQETQYF. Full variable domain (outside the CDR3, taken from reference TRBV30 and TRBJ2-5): SQTIHQWPATLVQPVGSPLSLECTVEGTSNPNLYWYRQAAGRGLQLLFYSVGIGQISSEVPQNLSASRPQDRQFILSSKKLLLSDSGFYLCAWGHLLEYQETQYFGPGTRLLVL.

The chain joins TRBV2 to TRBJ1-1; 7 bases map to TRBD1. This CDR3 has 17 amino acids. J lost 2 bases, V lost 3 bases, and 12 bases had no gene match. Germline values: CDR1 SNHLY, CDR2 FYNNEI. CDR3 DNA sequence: TGTGCCAGCAGTGACCCACAGGGGAAGGTTCCAAACACTGAAGCTTTCTTT. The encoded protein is CASSDPQGKVPNTEAFF.